The T cell receptor beta chain under discussion was sequenced for a study of molecular identifiers for immune sequencing clone quantification. The CDR3 length is 15 residues. Germline trimming cut 4 bases from V and 2 bases from J; bases unmatched to any gene: 7. The germline V gene has CDR1 SEHNR and CDR2 FQNEAQ (reference sequence). MiXCR was run by TCRdb on the PCR reads, yielding one entry per CDR3 protein. The sample consists of over 300,000 distinct CDR3 sequences, 24% of them appearing once. This clonotype was observed many times. The chain employs TRBV7-9 and TRBJ2-5; 7 bases match TRBD1. Material for sequencing was naive CD8+ T cells from blood, with Jurkat cell RNA spiked in. The subset is: FACS-sorted CD8+CD4-CCR7+CD45RA+ naive T cells. This TCR came from a human donor in good health. Some libraries in this study had Jurkat cell RNA spiked in. The DNA for the CDR3 is TGTGCCAGCAGCTCCCCGGGACAGTTTCAAGAGACCCAGTACTTC. Amino acids: CASSSPGQFQETQYF.